Below, one T cell receptor beta chain is given with its context. The sample belongs to a study of T cells in Graves' hyperthyroidism and ophthalmopathy. TCR beta CDR3 regions were amplified from RNA transcripts. Researchers ran a first-round RT-PCR on the TCR CDR3 using the HTBI primer set. TCRdb reanalysed the multiplex PCR reads using MiXCR and keeps one entry per CDR3 protein. This table has 650,000 to 850,000 distinct CDR3 sequences, about 19% appearing once. V was clipped by 11 bases and J by 7 bases, with 18 bases between them. The CDR3 loop spans 13 amino acids. Germline values: CDR1 LNHDA, CDR2 SQIVND (reference sequence). Sampled blood dates from first hyperthyroidism diagnosis, and it precedes any ophthalmopathy symptoms. Cells are PBMCs isolated from 10 ml of fresh blood.

Sequencing was performed on blood. This clonotype was obtained from a woman aged 45 to 65 with Graves' hyperthyroidism that later progressed to Graves' ophthalmopathy. This rearrangement joins TRBV19 to TRBJ1-5; maybe TRBD1 (5 bases). The DNA for the CDR3 is TGTGCCTCCAGGGCCCCTGCGGGGCAGCCCCAGCATTTT. Its protein product is CASRAPAGQPQHF.